This T cell receptor beta chain comes out of a study of T cells in Graves' hyperthyroidism and ophthalmopathy. As for the study in general: Once the initial diagnosis was made, peripheral blood was obtained before any treatment.

What was amplified from RNA transcripts were TCR beta CDR3 regions. The primer set for the first-round RT-PCR of the TCR CDR3 was HTBI. From the multiplex PCR reads, TCRdb called clonotypes with MiXCR, one entry per CDR3 protein. The sample lists 490,000 or so distinct CDR3 sequences, about 16% occurring once. V dropped 1 base and J dropped 10 bases, with 17 bases sitting between them. CDR1 is LGHNA, CDR2 YSLEER, per germline. The CDR3 totals 15 residues. This clonotype occurred a few times. The TCR sequence derives from a woman aged 25 to 39 with Graves' ophthalmopathy. The sample was blood. The chain couples TRBV4-3 to TRBJ2-1, with a possible D match to TRBD2 (6 bases). As DNA, the CDR3 is TGCGCCAGCAGCCAAGGGAGGTGGAGGGCAGGCGAGCAGTTCTTC. Amino acids: CASSQGRWRAGEQFF.